A single sample gave rise to the 11 T cell receptor beta chains below, sequenced in a study of cytotoxic CD8 clonotypes in ibrutinib-treated CLL. Profiling relied on immunoSEQ multiplex PCR, and the TCRdb table lists in-frame clones only, not all of them. The sample yields approximately 190,000 clones, roughly three quarters seen once. Here the sequenced sample was PBMCs, taken after 12 months of ibrutinib treatment. The source of these receptors is a human donor with chronic lymphocytic leukemia.

This clone showed up many times. The chain has TRBV2 and TRBJ1-2; weak D call: TRBD1 (5 bases). Germline CDR1 is SNHLY and CDR2 is FYNNEI. Trimming stripped 6 bases from V and 2 bases from J, with 7 bases between. The CDR3 covers 12 residues. In DNA form, the CDR3 reads TGTGCCAGCAGGACAGAAAACTATGGCTACACCTTC. Residues: CASRTENYGYTF.

The rearrangement uses TRBV27 and TRBJ2-1; D remains unclear. This CDR3 is built from 13 residues. CDR1 and CDR2 (germline): MNHEY, SMNVEV (reference sequence). Trimming shortened V by 3 bases and J by 4 bases, and 7 bases separated the two germline ends. CDR3 DNA: TGTGCCAGCAGTTTGGGGAATTACAATGAGCAGTTCTTC. Protein sequence: CASSLGNYNEQFF.

J is TRBJ2-2 and V is TRBV28; D gene uncertain. V was trimmed by 6 bases and J by 4 bases, leaving 6 bases between them. CDR3 length: 12 amino acids. Germline-derived CDR1 and CDR2 are MDHEN and SYDVKM. The DNA for the CDR3 is TGTGCCAGCAGCCGAAGCACCGGGGAGCTGTTTTTT. Protein product: CASSRSTGELFF.

The genes are TRBV2 and TRBJ2-7; D remains unclear. Germline CDR1 reads SNHLY; CDR2 reads FYNNEI. V shed 0 bases and J shed 11 bases, with 14 bases lying between them. The CDR3 contains 13 residues. Here the CDR3 reads CASSEAPLTSKYF. In DNA form, the CDR3 reads TGTGCCAGCAGTGAAGCTCCACTGACGAGCAAGTACTTC.

The sample holds a few counts of this clone. J is TRBJ2-7 and V is TRBV4-1, with a tentative D call TRBD2 (6 bases). In germline, CDR1 is MGHRA, CDR2 YSYEKL. With 1 base removed from V and 2 bases from J, the gap between germline ends came to 15 bases. The CDR3 is 16 residues long. CDR3 sequence (DNA): TGCGCCAGCAGCCAAGGGAGCGGGTCGAGGGCCTACGAGCAGTACTTC. Its protein product is CASSQGSGSRAYEQYF.

This clone was seen repeatedly, ten times or more. The chain combines TRBV7-8 with TRBJ1-4; D call uncertain. Trimming took 4 bases from V and 0 from J, leaving 3 bases between them. Germline V gives CDR1 SGHVS, CDR2 FQNEAQ. CDR3 size: 13 residues. The CDR3 sequence: CASSSATNEKLFF. DNA of the CDR3: TGTGCCAGCAGCTCAGCAACTAATGAAAAACTGTTTTTT.

J is TRBJ2-4 and V is TRBV19, with D possibly matching TRBD1 (5 bases). The CDR3 length is 12 residues. Germline V gene lookup returns CDR1 LNHDA and CDR2 SQIVND (reference sequence). V was pared by 10 bases and J by 6 bases, with 13 bases between. CDR3 nucleotide sequence: TGTGCCACGCAGGAAGGGGTAAACATTCAGTACTTC. Its translation is CATQEGVNIQYF.

The genes are TRBV19 and TRBJ1-2; tentatively, D is TRBD1 (6 bases). Germline V gives CDR1 LNHDA, CDR2 SQIVND (reference sequence). V gave up 4 bases and J gave up 3 bases, with 15 bases separating them. This CDR3 has 15 amino acids. CDR3 sequence: CASSTQVTGHYGYTF. Written as DNA, the CDR3 is TGTGCCAGTAGTACCCAAGTCACAGGGCACTATGGCTACACCTTC.

The V gene is TRBV5-5, the J gene TRBJ2-5; D is possibly TRBD1 or TRBD2 (5 bases each). V was clipped by 1 base and J by 5 bases, with 9 bases between them. From germline, CDR1 is SGHKS and CDR2 YYEKEE (reference sequence). CDR3 length: 13 amino acids. This chain's CDR3 is CASSLQGVETQYF. CDR3 coding DNA: TGTGCCAGCAGCTTGCAGGGAGTGGAGACCCAGTACTTC.

The chain recombines TRBV2 with TRBJ1-1; TRBD1 is a possible D gene (6 bases). The CDR3 runs to 15 residues. Trimming shortened V by 3 bases and J by 6 bases, and 17 bases separated the two germline ends. Germline V gene data show CDR1 as SNHLY and CDR2 as FYNNEI. The CDR3 DNA reads TGTGCCAGCAGTGACAGGGGCCGTAGGGTTTCTGAAGCTTTCTTT. It is translated as CASSDRGRRVSEAFF. Based on the CDR3 plus reference TRBV2 and TRBJ1-1, the full variable domain is EPEVTQTPSHQVTQMGQEVILRCVPISNHLYFYWYRQILGQKVEFLVSFYNNEISEKSEIFDDQFSVERPDGSNFTLKIRSTKLEDSAMYFCASSDRGRRVSEAFFGQGTRLTVV.

V is TRBV5-4 and J is TRBJ2-7; 13 positions agree with TRBD2. The CDR3 covers 15 residues. Germline-derived CDR1 and CDR2 are SGHNT and YYREEE (reference sequence). J lost 3 bases, V lost 3 bases, and 3 bases had no gene match. The CDR3 DNA reads as TGTGCCAGCAGCTCCGGGACTAGCGGGAACTACGAGCAGTACTTC. This gives the protein CASSSGTSGNYEQYF.